This T cell receptor (beta chain) was sequenced in a study of beta chain features in type 1 diabetes. Germline loops: CDR1 GTSNPN, CDR2 SVGIG (reference sequence). The V and J ends lost 1 base and 1 base, in that order; junction bases with no gene match: 1. This CDR3 region has 14 residues. The whole isolated RNA underwent reverse transcription, so sequencing captured expressed TCRB transcripts. The table came from immunoSEQ multiplex PCR; TCRdb's copy has only in-frame clones and leaves some out. The repertoire has roughly 450,000 clones, 14% of them found once; the top ten carry about 0.04%. The TCR originated in a man aged 30 to 39 in good health. The chain links TRBV30 to TRBJ1-5, with 7 bases identical to TRBD1. Sequences were obtained from naive CD4+ T cells from blood. The chain's CDR3 is CAWSEGQSNQPQHF. The CDR3 DNA sequence: TGTGCCTGGAGTGAGGGACAGAGCAATCAGCCCCAGCATTTT. Using reference TRBV30 and TRBJ1-5 for the parts outside the CDR3, the full variable domain is SQTIHQWPATLVQPVGSPLSLECTVEGTSNPNLYWYRQAAGRGLQLLFYSVGIGQISSEVPQNLSASRPQDRQFILSSKKLLLSDSGFYLCAWSEGQSNQPQHFGDGTRLSIL.